The 3 T cell receptor beta chains presented below share a single source sample, sequenced in a study of blood T cell repertoires in COVID-19. Produced via immunoSEQ multiplex PCR; TCRdb's table is partial and in-frame only. The repertoire holds some 300,000 clones, with 70% to 90% as singletons. Material: peripheral blood. The origin of the receptors is an older woman with COVID-19, enrolled during active disease.

The rearrangement joins TRBV28 to TRBJ1-2; D ambiguous. The germline gives CDR1 MDHEN, CDR2 SYDVKM. V was cut by 2 bases and J by 3 bases, with 7 bases left in between. The CDR3 loop spans 13 amino acids. CDR3 nucleotides: TGTGCCAGCAGTTTAAAACGGGACTATGGCTACACCTTC. As protein: CASSLKRDYGYTF.

The V call is TRBV9, the J call TRBJ2-1, with D possibly matching TRBD1 (5 bases). The CDR3 length is 14 residues. V dropped 0 bases and J dropped 7 bases, with 11 bases sitting between them. Germline CDR1 is SGDLS and CDR2 is YYNGEE. Here the CDR3 DNA reads TGTGCCAGCAGCGTAGTAGGGGCCGGGAATGAGCAGTTCTTC. It specifies CASSVVGAGNEQFF.

The chain links TRBV28 to TRBJ1-5, with 7 positions matching TRBD1. Unmatched junction bases numbered 14, after V lost 5 bases and J lost 7 bases. There are 16 residues in the CDR3. The germline CDR1 and CDR2 sequences are MDHEN and SYDVKM. The CDR3 nucleotides are TGTGCCAGCAGTCGCCTCAGGGGGAAGGGGGACCAGCCCCAGCATTTT. Translation: CASSRLRGKGDQPQHF.